The 8 T cell receptor beta chains given below trace back to one sample, sequenced in a study of T cell repertoires in urothelial bladder cancer. Some clones are missing from TCRdb's copy, which holds only in-frame ones; the method was immunoSEQ multiplex PCR. The data show roughly 11,000 clones, with about two thirds seen just once and around 6.5% held by the top ten. The specimen sequenced was tumor-infiltrating cells from bladder cancer. These receptors were collected from a human donor with a benign inflammatory bladder lesion.

The chain carries TRBV4-2 and TRBJ1-1; D is possibly TRBD1 (5 bases). The CDR3 contains 13 residues. From germline, CDR1 is LGHNA and CDR2 YNFKEQ. Trimming took 0 bases from V and 5 from J, leaving 7 bases between them. The CDR3 is CASSQDGGTEAFF. The CDR3 nucleotides read TGTGCCAGCAGCCAAGACGGGGGTACTGAAGCTTTCTTT.

This clone was seen only a few times. The chain employs TRBV14 and TRBJ1-2; D unresolved. CDR1 SGHDN and CDR2 FVKESK come from the germline V gene. The CDR3 extends over 15 amino acids. The V end was cut by 2 bases, the J end by 5 bases, with 15 bases between. CDR3 region: CASSQLDGWNYGYTF. Written as DNA, the CDR3 is TGTGCCAGCAGCCAACTGGACGGGTGGAATTATGGCTACACCTTC.

DNA of the CDR3: TGTGCCAGCAGTTACTTGGCAGGGAGTTATAATTCACCCCTCCACTTT. Amino acid sequence: CASSYLAGSYNSPLHF. The chain combines TRBV6-5 with TRBJ1-6, with a weak D call TRBD1 (5 bases). Germline assignment: CDR1 MNHEY and CDR2 SVGAGI. Trimming cost V 1 base and J 4 bases, with 11 bases left between them. CDR3 size: 16 residues.

As regards this clone: In the same sample, other DNA sequences code for this CDR3. This sequence joins TRBV7-9 and TRBJ2-2, with unresolved D. The CDR3 has 14 residues. Trimming took 2 bases from V and 1 from J, leaving 5 bases between them. The germline CDR1 and CDR2 sequences are SEHNR and FQNEAQ (reference sequence). The CDR3 region is CASSLTQNTGELFF. The CDR3 DNA is TGTGCCAGCAGCTTAACCCAGAACACCGGGGAGCTGTTTTTT.

This clone was observed once. This rearrangement joins TRBV5-1 to TRBJ2-2; possible D gene TRBD2, 6 bases. Germline CDR1 and CDR2: SGHRS and YFSETQ. This CDR3 has 18 amino acids. Trimming pared 0 bases from V and 5 bases from J, leaving 20 bases between. This CDR3 reads CASSLALYGGSQTGELFF. The CDR3 coding sequence is TGCGCCAGCAGCTTGGCTCTCTACGGGGGAAGCCAAACCGGGGAGCTGTTTTTT.

V gene TRBV29-1 combines with J gene TRBJ2-5, with 8 bases lining up with TRBD1. The J segment lost 2 bases and the V segment lost 7 bases, leaving 6 bases of the junction unmatched. Germline lookup yields CDR1 SQVTM and CDR2 ANQGSEA. The CDR3 consists of 13 residues. Here the CDR3 reads CSGTGTGQETQYF. Here the CDR3 DNA reads TGCAGCGGGACCGGGACAGGACAAGAGACCCAGTACTTC.

This clone was seen more than once but under ten times. The J gene is TRBJ1-6, the V gene TRBV6-1; no clear D. The CDR3 runs to 14 residues. The germline V gene encodes CDR1 MNHNS and CDR2 SASEGT. Trimming left V 6 bases short and J 2 bases short, with 8 bases between. In DNA, the CDR3 is TGTGCCAGCAGCTCAGGTCCCTATAATTCACCCCTCCACTTT. Residues: CASSSGPYNSPLHF.

This clone showed up just a few times. This sequence joins TRBV11-3 and TRBJ2-7; D call uncertain. V was clipped by 0 bases and J by 1 base, with 4 bases between them. Germline-derived CDR1 and CDR2 are SGHNT and YENEEA. This CDR3 is built from 13 residues. The CDR3 loop reads CASSLEPSYEQYF. In DNA form, the CDR3 reads TGTGCCAGCAGCTTAGAGCCTTCCTACGAGCAGTACTTC.